These 27 T cell receptor beta chains were sequenced from one sample in a study of control samples from healthy donors and cancer patients. Method: immunoSEQ multiplex PCR; TCRdb's copy keeps in-frame clones and lacks some. This sample has 150,000 to 200,000 clones; 85% to 95% occur once, and the top ten carry about 1.4%. Sequencing used blood. The origin of the receptors is a young man in good health.

The chain is built from TRBV19 and TRBJ2-3, with 7 bases aligning to TRBD2. The length of the CDR3 is 14 residues. CDR1 is LNHDA and CDR2 is SQIVND in the germline V gene (reference sequence). V lost 8 bases and J lost 7; bases outside the gene matches: 12. In DNA, the CDR3 is TGTGCCAGTTGGTCAAGGACTAGGGGCCATACGCAGTATTTT. It yields the protein CASWSRTRGHTQYF.

This chain uses TRBV11-2 with TRBJ1-1; D gene unclear. V lost 3 bases to trimming and J lost 6 bases, with 8 bases between them. The germline CDR1 and CDR2 sequences are SGHAT and FQNNGV. The CDR3 consists of 12 residues. The CDR3 is CASSLISPEAFF. CDR3 nucleotide sequence: TGTGCCAGCAGCTTGATCTCCCCTGAAGCTTTCTTT.

This chain joins TRBV12-5 and TRBJ2-5; D might be TRBD2 (6 bases). The CDR3 is 18 residues long. V lost 4 bases, J lost 2 bases, and 23 bases lay in between. The germline V gene has CDR1 LGHNT and CDR2 FRNRAP. CDR3 bases: TGTGCTAGTGGTTATATAGCGGCCCCAGACCCACGGCAAGAGACCCAGTACTTC. Its protein product is CASGYIAAPDPRQETQYF.

This clone has just a few counts. The chain has TRBV7-8 and TRBJ2-7; D not certain. CDR1 is SGHVS, CDR2 FQNEAQ, per germline. Between the trimmed V and J ends, which lost 6 bases and 7 bases, there was a span of 22 bases. This CDR3 has 15 amino acids. CDR3 DNA: TGTGCCAGCAGTTCGGACCCGAGCTTTGTGGGGGAGCAGTACTTC. It codes for CASSSDPSFVGEQYF.

The CDR3 loop is CASSIMTDTDTQYF. The CDR3, as DNA: TGTGCCAGTAGTATTATGACAGACACAGATACGCAGTATTTT. The chain is built from TRBV19 and TRBJ2-3, with D possibly matching TRBD1 (5 bases). This CDR3 is built from 14 residues. In germline, CDR1 is LNHDA, CDR2 SQIVND (reference sequence). The V and J ends lost 3 bases and 2 bases respectively, with 9 bases between them.

The genes are TRBV7-9 and TRBJ2-3, with D perhaps TRBD2 (6 bases). The germline gives CDR1 SEHNR, CDR2 FQNEAQ (reference sequence). CDR3 length: 15 residues. The germline V and J ends were trimmed by 5 bases and 4 bases, with 16 bases remaining between them. The CDR3 coding sequence is TGTGCCAGCAGCGGAGGTCTAGCGCGGGCAGATACGCAGTATTTT. It is translated as CASSGGLARADTQYF.

The rearrangement joins TRBV28 to TRBJ2-3, with D perhaps being TRBD1 or TRBD2 (5 bases each). The V end was cut by 8 bases, the J end by 14 bases, with 17 bases between. CDR1 and CDR2 from the germline V gene are MDHEN and SYDVKM. CDR3 length equals 11 residues. The CDR3: CASRDPDKAYF. The CDR3, as DNA: TGTGCCAGCCGGGATCCGGACAAAGCGTATTTT.

The V gene is TRBV19, the J gene TRBJ2-1; 7 bases are shared with TRBD1. The CDR3 length is 16 residues. Germline V gives CDR1 LNHDA, CDR2 SQIVND (reference sequence). The V gene end was trimmed by 4 bases and the J gene end by 0 bases; junction bases not matched to a gene: 6. The DNA of the CDR3 is TGTGCCAGTAGTAAAGGGACAGATAGCTCCTACAATGAGCAGTTCTTC. Protein product: CASSKGTDSSYNEQFF.

J is TRBJ2-3 and V is TRBV6-6; D possibly corresponds to TRBD1 (6 bases). The CDR3 runs to 14 residues. The germline gives CDR1 MNHNY, CDR2 SVGAGI (reference sequence). Trimming shortened V by 4 bases and J by 1 base, and 9 bases separated the two germline ends. The CDR3 here is CASSSQGRTDTQYF. The CDR3 region has the DNA TGTGCCAGCAGTTCACAGGGTCGCACAGATACGCAGTATTTT.

The J gene is TRBJ1-3, the V gene TRBV3-1 (or the pseudogene TRBV3-2); 7 nucleotides match TRBD1. The CDR3 length is 15 residues. Germline CDR1 and CDR2: LGHDT and YNNKEL (reference sequence). The J segment lost 2 bases and the V segment lost 2 bases, leaving 3 bases of the junction unmatched. CDR3: CASSQTGAAGNTIYF. The CDR3 DNA follows: TGTGCCAGCAGCCAAACAGGGGCGGCTGGAAACACCATATATTTT.

The V call is TRBV5-4, the J call TRBJ1-2; TRBD1 is a possible D gene (6 bases). The V gene's germline CDR1 is SGHNT and CDR2 YYREEE (reference sequence). The CDR3 totals 15 residues. V was shortened by 3 bases and J by 4 bases, with 16 bases between the two germline ends. As DNA, the CDR3 is TGTGCCAGCAGCTATAACTCACAGGGTGGCTATGGCTACACCTTC. Its translation: CASSYNSQGGYGYTF.

The chain links TRBV19 to TRBJ1-5; tentative D call: TRBD1 (6 bases). The V and J ends lost 2 bases and 0 bases respectively, with 8 bases between them. This CDR3 has 15 residues. Germline V lookup: CDR1 LNHDA, CDR2 SQIVND (reference sequence). The CDR3 DNA follows: TGTGCCAGTAGTATACTACAGGGTAGCAATCAGCCCCAGCATTTT. Translated, it gives CASSILQGSNQPQHF.

V usage is TRBV5-4 and J usage is TRBJ1-2; 12 bases line up with TRBD1. The V and J ends lost 0 bases and 14 bases, in that order; junction bases with no gene match: 5. This CDR3 has 13 residues. Germline lookup yields CDR1 SGHNT and CDR2 YYREEE (reference sequence). The CDR3 region is CASSLVGTGGWTF. The CDR3 DNA sequence: TGTGCCAGCAGCTTGGTTGGGACAGGGGGCTGGACCTTC.

CDR3 sequence: CAWSVGQGGIGELFF. The CDR3, as DNA: TGTGCCTGGAGTGTGGGGCAGGGGGGGATCGGGGAGCTGTTTTTT. J is TRBJ2-2 and V is TRBV30, with D possibly called TRBD1 or TRBD2 (7 bases each). Per germline, CDR1 GTSNPN and CDR2 SVGIG (reference sequence). There are 15 residues in the CDR3. With 0 bases removed from V and 7 bases from J, the gap between germline ends came to 15 bases.

This chain links TRBV5-1 with TRBJ2-6; possibly TRBD2 for D (5 bases). CDR1 SGHRS and CDR2 YFSETQ come from the germline V gene. The CDR3 has 16 amino acids. V was cut by 0 bases and J by 0 bases, with 7 bases left in between. CDR3 region: CASSLGRSSGANVLTF. The DNA for the CDR3 is TGCGCCAGCAGCTTGGGGAGGAGCTCTGGGGCCAACGTCCTGACTTTC.

The chain uses TRBV7-2 and TRBJ2-5; D gene uncertain. Germline values: CDR1 SGHTA, CDR2 FQGNSA. This CDR3 is built from 14 residues. Trimming cost V 3 bases and J 4 bases, with 12 bases left between them. As DNA, the CDR3 is TGTGCCAGCAGCTTTTCAATCGCCGTAGAGACCCAGTACTTC. Translation: CASSFSIAVETQYF.

V and J are TRBV28 and TRBJ2-3; 9 positions match TRBD1. CDR1 MDHEN and CDR2 SYDVKM come from the germline V gene. CDR3 size: 15 residues. V shed 3 bases and J 3 bases; nucleotides not matched to a gene: 4. In nucleotides, the CDR3 is TGTGCCAGCAGTTTCGGGACAGGGTCTACAGATACGCAGTATTTT. Translated: CASSFGTGSTDTQYF.

The chain combines TRBV28 with TRBJ1-4; D gene uncertain. Germline V gene sequence: CDR1 MDHEN, CDR2 SYDVKM. The ends were cut back, 7 bases at V and 8 bases at J, with 20 bases in the middle. The CDR3 runs 15 residues. For the CDR3, the DNA is TGTGCCAGCAAATTGGCCGCGCGGACGGTGGAAAAACTGTTTTTT. This codes for CASKLAARTVEKLFF.

The chain has TRBV12-3 or TRBV12-4 and TRBJ1-1; D is ambiguous. CDR3 size: 12 residues. The ends were cut back, 8 bases at V and 1 base at J, with 8 bases in the middle. CDR3 amino acids: CASGYRNTEAFF. The CDR3 DNA sequence: TGTGCCAGCGGATACAGGAACACTGAAGCTTTCTTT.

There are a few counts of this clone. The rearrangement joins TRBV6-1 to TRBJ1-2; 8 bases line up with TRBD1. V trimming: 3 bases; J trimming: 2 bases; junction bases outside the gene matches: 2. Germline lookup yields CDR1 MNHNS and CDR2 SASEGT. The CDR3 extends over 14 amino acids. The CDR3 reads CASSERQGNYGYTF. The CDR3 nucleotides are TGTGCCAGCAGTGAGAGACAGGGGAACTATGGCTACACCTTC.

This chain links TRBV24-1 with TRBJ2-7; 10 bases match TRBD1. V gave up 4 bases and J gave up 7 bases; unmatched junction bases: 9. The CDR3 covers 15 residues. Germline V gives CDR1 KGHDR, CDR2 SFDVKD. CDR3 in amino acids: CATSETGTGVPEQYF. As DNA, the CDR3 is TGTGCCACCAGTGAGACCGGGACAGGGGTCCCGGAGCAGTACTTC.

This clone was observed a handful of times. The rearrangement joins TRBV15 to TRBJ2-7; TRBD2 aligns across 11 bases. The CDR3 totals 18 residues. Germline CDR1 and CDR2: LNHNV and YYDKDF (reference sequence). J gave up 3 bases and V 4 bases, and 14 bases lay outside the gene matches. The DNA for the CDR3 is TGTGCCACCAGCATTAACAGGGGATCTAGCGGGAGGAACTACGAGCAGTACTTC. Residues: CATSINRGSSGRNYEQYF.

This clone was observed a few times. The chain couples TRBV27 to TRBJ1-2; D possibly corresponds to TRBD1 (5 bases). The CDR3 contains 12 residues. With 5 bases removed from V and 8 bases from J, the gap between germline ends came to 12 bases. Germline V CDR1 and CDR2: MNHEY, SMNVEV (reference sequence). CDR3 loop: CASSTGLGGYTF. The CDR3 DNA sequence: TGTGCCAGCAGTACGGGACTTGGAGGCTACACCTTC.

The chain joins TRBV4-1 to TRBJ2-1; 14 bases match TRBD2. Per germline, CDR1 MGHRA and CDR2 YSYEKL. V was clipped by 2 bases and J by 4 bases; unmatched bases: 1. CDR3 length: 16 amino acids. CDR3: CASSQRTSGRYNEQFF. As DNA, the CDR3 is TGCGCCAGCAGCCAACGGACTAGCGGGAGGTACAATGAGCAGTTCTTC.

The rearrangement joins TRBV4-1 to TRBJ1-1; D is perhaps TRBD1 (5 bases). Looked up from germline, CDR1 is MGHRA and CDR2 is YSYEKL. V lost 0 bases and J 1 base, leaving 12 bases between the germline ends. This CDR3 contains 16 residues. The CDR3 region is CASSQDQGRKNTEAFF. For the CDR3, the DNA is TGCGCCAGCAGCCAAGATCAGGGCCGCAAGAACACTGAAGCTTTCTTT.

The chain combines TRBV25-1 with TRBJ2-1; 9 bases fit TRBD2. The V segment lost 5 bases and the J segment 6 bases; nucleotides outside the gene matches: 5. The germline CDR1 and CDR2 sequences are MGHDK and SYGVNS. This CDR3 region has 14 residues. CDR3 coding DNA: TGTGCCAGCAGTCGCCCTAGCGGGGCCAATGAGCAGTTCTTC. Encoded protein: CASSRPSGANEQFF.

The chain joins TRBV5-6 to TRBJ2-7, with TRBD1 matching 10 bases. Germline CDR1 SGHDT, CDR2 YYEEEE. V shed 0 bases, J shed 4 bases, and the junction held 7 bases outside the gene matches. The CDR3 covers 16 residues. Here the CDR3 reads CASSLGVDRGIYEQYF. The CDR3 DNA reads TGTGCCAGCAGCTTGGGGGTGGACAGGGGGATTTACGAGCAGTACTTC.